A single sample is the source of the 14 T cell receptor beta chains below, sequenced in a study of T cell repertoires in cytomegalovirus infection (dated by TCRdb to the late 2010s). Their cognate antigens are unknown. The listed sequencing device is Illumina HiSeq 1500. TCRdb trimmed public reads at Q25 via fastp, called clones via MiXCR and kept in-frame beta chains. Each CDR3 protein gets just one entry, which takes the most common genes and DNA from the rows behind it. This sample holds around 430,000 distinct CDR3 sequences; roughly 42% were observed only once. Clones ranked in the top ten supply roughly two fifths of the sample. The treatment or condition label for this specimen denotes: in vitro stimulation with specific CMV peptide epitopes to enrich CMV-specific T cells. The starting material was cultured PBMCs, obtained from culture after CMV antigen stimulation. Receptor source: a human donor in good health (CMV status not recorded). Some clones in this sample may be carry-over from other donors' samples.

CDR3 nucleotides: TGCGCCAGCAGCCAAGACGCGTCCCTGGGAGAGACCCAGTACTTC. The encoded protein is CASSQDASLGETQYF. The J gene is TRBJ2-5, the V gene TRBV4-1; no clear D. The germline CDR1 and CDR2 sequences are MGHRA and YSYEKL. The CDR3 totals 15 residues. The V end was cut by 0 bases, the J end by 4 bases, with 12 bases between.

V and J are TRBV3-1 and TRBJ2-7; weak D call: TRBD1 (5 bases). The CDR3 consists of 16 residues. CDR1 LGHDT and CDR2 YNNKEL come from the germline V gene (reference sequence). V was pared by 0 bases and J by 4 bases, with 16 bases between. As DNA, the CDR3 is TGTGCCAGCAGCCAAGAACTGGCCAGGGCGAAATACGAGCAGTACTTC. Its protein is CASSQELARAKYEQYF.

The V and J genes are TRBV19 and TRBJ1-2; D unclear. The V gene lost 5 bases and the J gene lost 13 bases, with 26 bases spanning the gap. The CDR3 covers 15 residues. CDR1 LNHDA and CDR2 SQIVND come from the germline V gene (reference sequence). The CDR3 DNA sequence: TGTGCCAGTAGTGTCGCGGCCCGCCTCTTCGGTGTTTCCACCTTC. Its protein is CASSVAARLFGVSTF.

This clonotype was counted ten times or more. The chain links TRBV7-2 to TRBJ1-2; D is ambiguous. Germline V lookup: CDR1 SGHTA, CDR2 FQGNSA. Trimming pared 2 bases from V and 4 bases from J, leaving 14 bases between. The CDR3 spans 15 residues. The CDR3 sequence is CASSLSGTAFYGYTF. The CDR3 bases are TGTGCCAGCAGCTTATCAGGAACGGCATTCTATGGCTACACCTTC.

The chain combines TRBV11-2 with TRBJ2-1, with TRBD1 matching over 11 bases. This CDR3 spans 17 amino acids. V lost 5 bases and J lost 3; bases outside the gene matches: 9. CDR1 is SGHAT and CDR2 is FQNNGV in the germline V gene. The CDR3 DNA follows: TGTGCCAGCAGCCTCCAAGGGACAGGGGGATACTACAATGAGCAGTTCTTC. Translating it yields CASSLQGTGGYYNEQFF.

This clonotype came up a few times. The chain combines TRBV7-6 with TRBJ1-1; maybe TRBD1 (5 bases). V was trimmed by 5 bases and J by 2 bases, leaving 15 bases between them. Germline V gene lookup returns CDR1 SGHVS and CDR2 FNYEAQ. This CDR3 spans 15 amino acids. The CDR3 coding sequence is TGTGCCAGCAGCCTCAGGGCGGAAGAAAACACTGAAGCTTTCTTT. It encodes CASSLRAEENTEAFF. Combining the CDR3 with reference TRBV7-6 and TRBJ1-1 gives the whole variable domain GAGVSQSPRYKVTKRGQDVALRCDPISGHVSLYWYRQALGQGPEFLTYFNYEAQQDKSGLPNDRFSAERPEGSISTLTIQRTEQRDSAMYRCASSLRAEENTEAFFGQGTRLTVV.

J is TRBJ1-6 and V is TRBV30; D possibly corresponds to TRBD1 (6 bases). Germline V gene lookup returns CDR1 GTSNPN and CDR2 SVGIG (reference sequence). The CDR3 is 15 residues long. Between the trimmed V and J ends, which lost 5 bases and 10 bases, there was a span of 21 bases. CDR3 sequence reads: CAWAFSSGGRSPLHF. Here the CDR3 DNA reads TGTGCCTGGGCCTTTTCATCGGGGGGCCGGTCACCCCTCCACTTT.

The chain employs TRBV4-1 and TRBJ2-1, with D unresolved. The CDR3 totals 14 residues. The germline V gene encodes CDR1 MGHRA and CDR2 YSYEKL. Deletions cut 0 bases from V and 8 bases from J, with 11 bases between. CDR3 sequence: CASSQEVGVDEQFF. The CDR3, as DNA: TGCGCCAGCAGCCAAGAAGTGGGTGTCGATGAGCAGTTCTTC.

V is TRBV7-6 and J is TRBJ2-2; D gene ambiguous. The V gene lost 1 base and the J gene lost 0 bases, with 15 bases spanning the gap. The CDR3 sequence is 18 residues long. Germline-derived CDR1 and CDR2 are SGHVS and FNYEAQ. The CDR3 region is CASSLELPWTSNTGELFF. In DNA form, the CDR3 reads TGTGCCAGCAGCTTAGAATTGCCCTGGACGTCGAACACCGGGGAGCTGTTTTTT.

This clonotype has just a few counts. The chain employs TRBV7-9 and TRBJ2-3; 7 nucleotides agree with TRBD1. Unmatched junction bases numbered 8, after V lost 7 bases and J lost 1 base. Germline V gene sequence: CDR1 SEHNR, CDR2 FQNEAQ (reference sequence). The CDR3 is 15 amino acids. Here the CDR3 reads CASNPRQGGTDTQYF. The CDR3 DNA sequence: TGTGCCAGCAACCCGAGACAGGGCGGCACAGATACGCAGTATTTT.

The chain carries TRBV20-1 and TRBJ2-3; perhaps TRBD1 as D (5 bases). Per the germline V gene, CDR1 is DFQATT and CDR2 is SNEGSKA (reference sequence). V was trimmed by 6 bases and J by 1 base, leaving 17 bases between them. This CDR3 region has 15 residues. CDR3 sequence reads: CSARTWGVGTDTQYF. The CDR3, as DNA: TGCAGTGCCCGGACATGGGGTGTTGGCACAGATACGCAGTATTTT.

This sequence joins TRBV5-1 and TRBJ2-7, with D possibly TRBD1 on 5 matching bases. Trimming took off 4 bases at V and 0 bases at J, with 11 bases between the two ends. The germline V gene has CDR1 SGHRS and CDR2 YFSETQ. This CDR3 region has 14 residues. CDR3 in amino acids: CASSVATVSYEQYF. In DNA form, the CDR3 reads TGCGCCAGCAGCGTCGCGACAGTCTCCTACGAGCAGTACTTC. Variable domain in full (rest from reference TRBV5-1 and TRBJ2-7): KAGVTQTPRYLIKTRGQQVTLSCSPISGHRSVSWYQQTPGQGLQFLFEYFSETQRNKGNFPGRFSGRQFSNSRSEMNVSTLELGDSALYLCASSVATVSYEQYFGPGTRLTVT.

V usage is TRBV10-3 and J usage is TRBJ2-7, with 9 bases matching TRBD1. After removal of 10 bases from V and 6 bases from J, the junction contained 16 bases not matched to a gene. Per the germline V gene, CDR1 is ENHRY and CDR2 is SYGVKD. This CDR3 is built from 15 residues. The CDR3 sequence: CATGYRDRDASEQYF. CDR3 nucleotides: TGTGCCACGGGATACCGGGACAGGGACGCTTCCGAGCAGTACTTC.

The rearrangement joins TRBV28 to TRBJ1-3; D gene ambiguous. Trimming cost V 5 bases and J 0 bases, with 14 bases left between them. Per germline, CDR1 MDHEN and CDR2 SYDVKM. CDR3 size: 16 residues. Written as DNA, the CDR3 is TGTGCCAGCAGTCGAAAGGACGGCTTCTCTGGAAACACCATATATTTT. This gives the protein CASSRKDGFSGNTIYF. The whole variable domain, remainder taken from reference TRBV28 and TRBJ1-3, is DVKVTQSSRYLVKRTGEKVFLECVQDMDHENMFWYRQDPGLGLRLIYFSYDVKMKEKGDIPEGYSVSREKKERFSLILESASTNQTSMYLCASSRKDGFSGNTIYFGEGSWLTVV.